These 18 T cell receptor beta chains were sequenced from one sample in a study of technical replicates of blood from a few donors. Sequencing used immunoSEQ multiplex PCR; TCRdb keeps in-frame clones, though not all of them. The repertoire has under 75,000 clones, roughly 94% of them found once; the top ten carry about 0.35%. Sequencing was performed on T cells isolated from PBMCs. The receptors were sampled from a human donor in good health.

The J gene is TRBJ1-4, the V gene TRBV19; D perhaps matches TRBD1 (5 bases). The CDR3 covers 16 residues. CDR1 is LNHDA, CDR2 SQIVND, per germline (reference sequence). V lost 6 bases and J lost 5, with 19 bases in between. CDR3 in amino acids: CASSPSGGRINEKLFF. The CDR3 nucleotides are TGTGCCAGTAGCCCCTCCGGGGGACGGATAAATGAAAAACTGTTTTTT.

V usage is TRBV5-6 and J usage is TRBJ2-1; 9 bases agree with TRBD1. J lost 5 bases, V lost 0 bases, and 15 bases had no gene match. The CDR3 is 19 residues long. Germline V gives CDR1 SGHDT, CDR2 YYEEEE. CDR3 sequence: CASSLGWVMGTGLHNEQFF. The CDR3 DNA reads as TGTGCCAGCAGCTTGGGTTGGGTGATGGGGACAGGGCTTCACAATGAGCAGTTCTTC.

J is TRBJ2-5 and V is TRBV5-1, with 12 bases fitting TRBD2. The CDR3 loop spans 16 amino acids. Germline values: CDR1 SGHRS, CDR2 YFSETQ. With V trimmed by 4 bases and J by 4 bases, 8 bases remained unmatched. CDR3 protein: CASSAIGLAGLETQYF. CDR3 sequence (DNA): TGCGCCAGCAGCGCTATAGGACTAGCGGGATTAGAGACCCAGTACTTC.

V and J are TRBV6-1 and TRBJ1-2; D is ambiguous. V dropped 8 bases and J dropped 8 bases, with 9 bases sitting between them. CDR1 is MNHNS and CDR2 is SASEGT in the germline V gene. This CDR3 is built from 10 residues. CDR3 sequence: CASVEGGYTF. CDR3 in DNA: TGTGCCAGCGTAGAGGGAGGCTACACCTTC.

The rearrangement joins TRBV7-8 to TRBJ1-3; 8 positions agree with TRBD1. CDR3 size: 14 residues. V trimming: 3 bases; J trimming: 8 bases; junction bases outside the gene matches: 6. CDR1 and CDR2 from the germline V gene are SGHVS and FQNEAQ. As DNA, the CDR3 is TGTGCCAGCAGCTTCGACAGGGGAGGGGACACCATATATTTT. The encoded protein is CASSFDRGGDTIYF.

The chain couples TRBV5-4 to TRBJ1-1, with D perhaps matching TRBD1 (6 bases). V dropped 4 bases and J dropped 0 bases, with 13 bases sitting between them. From germline, CDR1 is SGHNT and CDR2 YYREEE (reference sequence). The CDR3 covers 15 residues. The CDR3 spells CASSEIRTVNTEAFF. The CDR3 bases are TGTGCCAGCAGCGAGATAAGGACAGTGAACACTGAAGCTTTCTTT.

This clone showed up just once. The V call is TRBV9, the J call TRBJ2-1, with D maybe TRBD2 (6 bases). The CDR3 consists of 15 residues. Germline V lookup: CDR1 SGDLS, CDR2 YYNGEE. V was shortened by 0 bases and J by 7 bases, with 14 bases between the two germline ends. The CDR3 DNA reads as TGTGCCAGCAGCGTAGAAGGGACTGGGTTTAATGAGCAGTTCTTC. Translated, it gives CASSVEGTGFNEQFF.

The chain recombines TRBV2 with TRBJ2-7, with TRBD2 matching over 8 bases. The germline CDR1 and CDR2 sequences are SNHLY and FYNNEI. The CDR3 extends over 18 amino acids. Trimming cost V 1 base and J 6 bases; bases outside gene matches: 17. The CDR3 loop is CASSEDTLSGSSLPEQYF. CDR3 nucleotides: TGTGCCAGCAGTGAAGATACTCTCAGCGGGAGTTCTCTCCCCGAGCAGTACTTC.

This chain joins TRBV7-9 and TRBJ2-5; 9 nucleotides align to TRBD2. CDR1 and CDR2 from the germline V gene are SEHNR and FQNEAQ (reference sequence). J lost 4 bases, V lost 1 base, and 7 bases had no gene match. The CDR3 is 16 amino acids. The CDR3 coding sequence is TGTGCCAGCAGCTTAGTTACTAGCGGGCTAAGAGAGACCCAGTACTTC. It encodes CASSLVTSGLRETQYF.

V usage is TRBV9 and J usage is TRBJ2-5, with unresolved D. The CDR3 runs to 15 residues. Germline V gene lookup returns CDR1 SGDLS and CDR2 YYNGEE. Trimming pared 0 bases from V and 5 bases from J, leaving 14 bases between. The CDR3 here is CASSVGWQLQETQYF. The CDR3 nucleotides are TGTGCCAGCAGCGTAGGGTGGCAGTTACAGGAGACCCAGTACTTC.

The chain joins TRBV6-6 to TRBJ2-1; D uncertain. CDR3 length: 15 residues. V lost 2 bases to trimming and J lost 4 bases, with 12 bases between them. CDR1 is MNHNY and CDR2 is SVGAGI in the germline V gene (reference sequence). The chain's CDR3 is CASSYDNTFYNEQFF. Written as DNA, the CDR3 is TGTGCCAGCAGTTACGACAATACCTTTTACAATGAGCAGTTCTTC.

J is TRBJ1-1 and V is TRBV19, with 9 bases matching TRBD1. Per the germline V gene, CDR1 is LNHDA and CDR2 is SQIVND (reference sequence). CDR3 size: 14 residues. With 1 base clipped from V and 7 bases from J, the junction kept 4 bases outside the gene matches. The CDR3 protein is CASSIGGTGSEAFF. Here the CDR3 DNA reads TGTGCCAGTAGTATAGGGGGGACAGGGAGTGAAGCTTTCTTT.

The chain couples TRBV6-5 to TRBJ2-7; TRBD2 matches at 8 bases. Germline trimming cut 2 bases from V and 5 bases from J; bases unmatched to any gene: 5. The CDR3 has 14 residues. Germline V gene lookup returns CDR1 MNHEY and CDR2 SVGAGI. CDR3 loop: CASSYNSGSHEQYF. The CDR3 DNA follows: TGTGCCAGCAGTTACAACAGCGGGAGCCACGAGCAGTACTTC.

V usage is TRBV4-1 and J usage is TRBJ1-3; D unclear. Germline assignment: CDR1 MGHRA and CDR2 YSYEKL. The CDR3 covers 13 residues. Trimming stripped 0 bases from V and 4 bases from J, with 4 bases between. The CDR3 DNA sequence: TGCGCCAGCAGCCAAGATATAGGAAACACCATATATTTT. Translated: CASSQDIGNTIYF.

V and J are TRBV7-2 and TRBJ1-3, with D perhaps TRBD1 (6 bases). This CDR3 is 15 amino acids long. The V gene lost 6 bases and the J gene lost 1 base, with 13 bases spanning the gap. Germline assignment: CDR1 SGHTA and CDR2 FQGNSA. Written as DNA, the CDR3 is TGTGCCAGCAGTTTCGACAGGCCTTCTGGAAACACCATATATTTT. Encoded protein: CASSFDRPSGNTIYF. The full variable domain, with the rest looked up from reference TRBV7-2 and TRBJ1-3, is GAGVSQSPSNKVTEKGKDVELRCDPISGHTALYWYRQSLGQGLEFLIYFQGNSAPDKSGLPSDRFSAERTGGSVSTLTIQRTQQEDSAVYLCASSFDRPSGNTIYFGEGSWLTVV.

The genes are TRBV7-2 and TRBJ2-6, with no clear D. The CDR3 is 18 residues long. V was shortened by 5 bases and J by 0 bases, with 17 bases between the two germline ends. Germline CDR1 reads SGHTA; CDR2 reads FQGNSA. For the CDR3, the DNA is TGTGCCAGCAGCATCTCGGGTTTCAGCTTCTCTGGGGCCAACGTCCTGACTTTC. The encoded protein is CASSISGFSFSGANVLTF. The full variable domain, its missing parts supplied by reference TRBV7-2 and TRBJ2-6, is GAGVSQSPSNKVTEKGKDVELRCDPISGHTALYWYRQSLGQGLEFLIYFQGNSAPDKSGLPSDRFSAERTGGSVSTLTIQRTQQEDSAVYLCASSISGFSFSGANVLTFGAGSRLTVL.

The chain joins TRBV18 to TRBJ1-5; D unclear. Germline V lookup: CDR1 KGHSH, CDR2 LQKENI. CDR3 length: 16 residues. Trimming removed 3 bases from V and 1 base from J, with 13 bases in between. The CDR3 region is CASSPDGVLSNQPQHF. CDR3 in DNA: TGTGCCAGCTCACCGGACGGGGTATTAAGCAATCAGCCCCAGCATTTT. The full variable domain, with the rest looked up from reference TRBV18 and TRBJ1-5, is NAGVMQNPRHLVRRRGQEARLRCSPMKGHSHVYWYRQLPEEGLKFMVYLQKENIIDESGMPKERFSAEFPKEGPSILRIQQVVRGDSAAYFCASSPDGVLSNQPQHFGDGTRLSIL.

The V and J genes are TRBV25-1 and TRBJ1-2; possibly TRBD1 for D (5 bases). The CDR3 spans 13 residues. CDR1 and CDR2 (germline): MGHDK, SYGVNS. V lost 6 bases, J lost 1 base, and 9 bases lay in between. CDR3 region: CASSPRDNYGYTF. The CDR3 nucleotides are TGTGCCAGCAGCCCCAGGGATAACTATGGCTACACCTTC.